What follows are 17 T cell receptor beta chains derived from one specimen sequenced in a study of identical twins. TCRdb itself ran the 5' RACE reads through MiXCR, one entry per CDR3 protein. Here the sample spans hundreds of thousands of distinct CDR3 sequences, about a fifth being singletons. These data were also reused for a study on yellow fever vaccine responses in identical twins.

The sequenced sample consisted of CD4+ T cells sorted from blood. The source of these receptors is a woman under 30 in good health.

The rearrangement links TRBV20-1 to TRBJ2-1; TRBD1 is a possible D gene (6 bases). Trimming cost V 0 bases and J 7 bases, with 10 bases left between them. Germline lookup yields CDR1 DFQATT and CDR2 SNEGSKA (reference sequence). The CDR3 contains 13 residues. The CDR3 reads CSAREGGTNEQFF. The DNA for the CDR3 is TGCAGTGCTAGAGAAGGTGGGACAAATGAGCAGTTCTTC.

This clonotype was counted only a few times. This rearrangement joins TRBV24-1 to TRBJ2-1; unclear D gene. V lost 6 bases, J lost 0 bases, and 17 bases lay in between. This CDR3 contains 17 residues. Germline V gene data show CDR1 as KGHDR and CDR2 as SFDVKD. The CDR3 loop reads CATSKGPAWSSYNEQFF. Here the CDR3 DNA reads TGTGCCACCAGTAAGGGCCCGGCATGGAGCTCCTACAATGAGCAGTTCTTC.

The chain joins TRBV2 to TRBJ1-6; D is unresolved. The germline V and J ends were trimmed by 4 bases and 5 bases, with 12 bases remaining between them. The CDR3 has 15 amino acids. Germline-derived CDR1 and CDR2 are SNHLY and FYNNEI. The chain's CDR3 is CASSAGWVNNSPLHF. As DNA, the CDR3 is TGTGCCAGCAGTGCGGGGTGGGTGAATAATTCACCCCTCCACTTT.

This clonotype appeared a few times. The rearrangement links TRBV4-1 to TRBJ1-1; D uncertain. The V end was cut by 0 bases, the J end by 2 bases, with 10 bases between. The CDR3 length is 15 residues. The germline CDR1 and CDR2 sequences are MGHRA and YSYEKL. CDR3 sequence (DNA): TGCGCCAGCAGCCAAGATCCATTCCTTAACACTGAAGCTTTCTTT. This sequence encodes CASSQDPFLNTEAFF.

The DNA for the CDR3 is TGTGCCAGCAGTCTGGACCTATCTGGAAACACCATATATTTT. It encodes CASSLDLSGNTIYF. The J gene is TRBJ1-3, the V gene TRBV6-1; D is uncertain. The V and J ends lost 5 bases and 1 base respectively, with 9 bases between them. CDR1 is MNHNS and CDR2 is SASEGT in the germline V gene. The CDR3 length is 14 residues.

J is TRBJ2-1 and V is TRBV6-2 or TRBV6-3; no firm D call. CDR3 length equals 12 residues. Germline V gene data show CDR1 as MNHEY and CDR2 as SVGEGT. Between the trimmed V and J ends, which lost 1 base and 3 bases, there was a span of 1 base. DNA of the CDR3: TGTGCCAGCAGTTACTACTACAATGAGCAGTTCTTC. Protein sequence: CASSYYYNEQFF.

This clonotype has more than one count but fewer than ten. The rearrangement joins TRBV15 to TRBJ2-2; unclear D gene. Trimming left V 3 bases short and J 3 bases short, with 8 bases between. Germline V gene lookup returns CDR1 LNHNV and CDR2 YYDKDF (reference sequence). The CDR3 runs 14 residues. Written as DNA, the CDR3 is TGTGCCACCAGCAGTAGACCACACACCGGGGAGCTGTTTTTT. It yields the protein CATSSRPHTGELFF.

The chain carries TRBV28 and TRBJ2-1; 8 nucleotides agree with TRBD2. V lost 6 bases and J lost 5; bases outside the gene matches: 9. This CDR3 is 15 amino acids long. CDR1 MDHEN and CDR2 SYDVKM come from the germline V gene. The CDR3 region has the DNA TGTGCCAGCAGGAATCCCGGGACTAGTCACAATGAGCAGTTCTTC. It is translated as CASRNPGTSHNEQFF. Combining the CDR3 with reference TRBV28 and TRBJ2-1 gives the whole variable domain DVKVTQSSRYLVKRTGEKVFLECVQDMDHENMFWYRQDPGLGLRLIYFSYDVKMKEKGDIPEGYSVSREKKERFSLILESASTNQTSMYLCASRNPGTSHNEQFFGPGTRLTVL.

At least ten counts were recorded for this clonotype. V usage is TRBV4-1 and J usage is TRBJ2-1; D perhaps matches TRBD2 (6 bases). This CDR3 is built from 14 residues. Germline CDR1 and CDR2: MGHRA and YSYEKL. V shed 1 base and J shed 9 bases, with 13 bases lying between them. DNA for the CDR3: TGCGCCAGCAGCCAAGTCCGCGGGAATGGTGAGCAGTTCTTC. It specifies CASSQVRGNGEQFF.

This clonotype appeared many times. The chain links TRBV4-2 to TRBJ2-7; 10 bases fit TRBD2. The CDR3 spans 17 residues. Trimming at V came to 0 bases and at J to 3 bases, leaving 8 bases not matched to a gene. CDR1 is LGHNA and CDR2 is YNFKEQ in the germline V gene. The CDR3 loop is CASSQDWGGLADYEQYF. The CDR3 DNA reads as TGTGCCAGCAGCCAAGATTGGGGAGGACTAGCGGACTACGAGCAGTACTTC.

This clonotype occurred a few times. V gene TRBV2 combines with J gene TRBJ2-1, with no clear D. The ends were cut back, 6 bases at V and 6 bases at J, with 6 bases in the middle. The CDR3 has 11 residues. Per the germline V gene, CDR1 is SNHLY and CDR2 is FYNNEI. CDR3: CASRESNEQFF. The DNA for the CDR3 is TGTGCCAGCAGAGAATCCAATGAGCAGTTCTTC. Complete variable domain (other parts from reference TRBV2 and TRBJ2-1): EPEVTQTPSHQVTQMGQEVILRCVPISNHLYFYWYRQILGQKVEFLVSFYNNEISEKSEIFDDQFSVERPDGSNFTLKIRSTKLEDSAMYFCASRESNEQFFGPGTRLTVL.

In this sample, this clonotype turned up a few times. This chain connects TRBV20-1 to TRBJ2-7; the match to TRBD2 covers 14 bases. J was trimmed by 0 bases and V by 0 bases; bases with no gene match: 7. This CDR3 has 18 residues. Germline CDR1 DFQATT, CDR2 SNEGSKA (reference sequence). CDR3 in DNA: TGCAGTGCTAGAGATTCTGGACTAGCGGGAGGATCCTCCTACGAGCAGTACTTC. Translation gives CSARDSGLAGGSSYEQYF.

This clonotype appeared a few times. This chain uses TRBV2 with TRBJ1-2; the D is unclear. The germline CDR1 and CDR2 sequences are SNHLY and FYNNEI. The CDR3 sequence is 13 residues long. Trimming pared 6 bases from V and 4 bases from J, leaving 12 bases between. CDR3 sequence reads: CASSGGRLYGYTF. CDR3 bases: TGTGCCAGCAGCGGCGGACGGCTCTATGGCTACACCTTC. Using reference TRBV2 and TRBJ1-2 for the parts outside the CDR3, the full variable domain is EPEVTQTPSHQVTQMGQEVILRCVPISNHLYFYWYRQILGQKVEFLVSFYNNEISEKSEIFDDQFSVERPDGSNFTLKIRSTKLEDSAMYFCASSGGRLYGYTFGSGTRLTVV.

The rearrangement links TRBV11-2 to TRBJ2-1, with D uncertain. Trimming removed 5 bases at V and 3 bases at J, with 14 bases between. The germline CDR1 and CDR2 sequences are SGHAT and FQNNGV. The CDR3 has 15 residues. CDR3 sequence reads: CASSDRGPVYNEQFF. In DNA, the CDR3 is TGTGCCAGCAGCGACCGTGGACCTGTCTACAATGAGCAGTTCTTC.

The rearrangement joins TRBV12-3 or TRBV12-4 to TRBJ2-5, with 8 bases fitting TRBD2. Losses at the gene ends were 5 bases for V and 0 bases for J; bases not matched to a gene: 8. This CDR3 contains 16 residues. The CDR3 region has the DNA TGTGCCAGCAGTCATGGACTAGCAGGGTACCAAGAGACCCAGTACTTC. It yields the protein CASSHGLAGYQETQYF.

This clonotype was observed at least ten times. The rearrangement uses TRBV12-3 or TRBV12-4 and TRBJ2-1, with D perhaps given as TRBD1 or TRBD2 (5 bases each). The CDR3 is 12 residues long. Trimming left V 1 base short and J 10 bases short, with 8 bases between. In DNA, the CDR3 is TGTGCCAGCAGTTTAGGGGGACGGGAGCAGTTCTTC. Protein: CASSLGGREQFF.

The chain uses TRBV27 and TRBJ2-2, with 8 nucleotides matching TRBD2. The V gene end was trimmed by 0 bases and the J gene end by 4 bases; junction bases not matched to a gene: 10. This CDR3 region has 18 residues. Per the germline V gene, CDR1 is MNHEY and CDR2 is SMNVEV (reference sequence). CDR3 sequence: CASSLSPGLGPRTGELFF. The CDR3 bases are TGTGCCAGCAGTTTATCTCCGGGACTAGGTCCCCGCACCGGGGAGCTGTTTTTT.